This T cell receptor (beta chain) was recorded in a study of blood T cell repertoires in COVID-19. As for the study in general: Samples of COVID-19 (acute and convalescent) were obtained from the United States, Italy and Spain. T cells, B-cell-depleted T cells, or PBMCs supplied cDNA or gDNA.

This CDR3 region has 17 residues. V lost 1 base and J lost 1; bases outside the gene matches: 2. The V gene's germline CDR1 is MDHEN and CDR2 SYDVKM. In the original processing: Amplifying reference gene primers gave estimates of nucleated cell counts. Generated by immunoSEQ multiplex PCR, the TCRdb table keeps only in-frame clones and is missing some. V and J calls and clone size come straight from that table; D and trimming were deduced from the DNA. Of about 160,000 clones listed, roughly 86% are singletons. The sequencing input was peripheral blood. The receptor was isolated from a woman aged 55-75 years who had recovered from COVID-19. The gene calls are TRBV28 and TRBJ2-6, with TRBD1 matching over 9 bases. CDR3 bases: TGTGCCAGCAGTTTATCGGACAGGGGATCTGGGGCCAACGTCCTGACTTTC. Its protein product is CASSLSDRGSGANVLTF.